The rows below give T cell receptor beta chains drawn from one sample of a study of control samples from healthy donors and cancer patients. Produced via immunoSEQ multiplex PCR; TCRdb's table is partial and in-frame only. Of 350,000 to 450,000 clones in the sample, more than 80% were seen once. The sequenced sample was PBMCs. The source is a man aged 35 to 55 with head and neck cancer. Each CDR3 is given with its conserved first and last residue. The D gene is left open where the match is weak. The size field is filled for only some rows; it gives once, few, many or a size class.

>TRBJ2-2|.|.|TRBV15
TGTGCCACCAGCAGGGAAAGCTCCACCGGGGAGCTGTTTTTT
CATSRESSTGELFF
>TRBJ1-2|.|TRBD1|TRBV24-1
TGTGCCACCAGTGATCCTGGGACAGGGAATGGCTACACCTTC
CATSDPGTGNGYTF
>TRBJ1-3|.|.|TRBV28
TGTGCCAGCAGTTTAACGGGGGGGCCAGGAAACACCATATATTTT
CASSLTGGPGNTIYF
>TRBJ1-4|.|.|TRBV27
TGTGCCAGCAGTTTGGGTCTGGCAACTAATGAAAAACTGTTTTTT
CASSLGLATNEKLFF
>TRBJ1-2|.|.|TRBV7-9
TGTGCCAGCAGCTCCCTGAGCCAGGCGACCTATGGCTACACCTTC
CASSSLSQATYGYTF
>TRBJ2-1|.|TRBD2|TRBV5-1
TGCGCCAGCAGCTTGGTACTAGCGGTACTTGCTGAGCAGTTCTTC
CASSLVLAVLAEQFF
>TRBJ1-4|.|.|TRBV18
TGTGCCAGCTCATCTCAAAGGGCAACTAATGAAAAACTGTTTTTT
CASSSQRATNEKLFF
>TRBJ1-1|.|TRBD1|TRBV25-1
TGTGCCAGCAGTCCGGACAGGCTGAACACTGAAGCTTTCTTT
CASSPDRLNTEAFF
>TRBJ1-2|.|TRBD1|TRBV2
TGTGCCAGCAGCGGGGACAGGGGCATGGCTAACTATGGCTACACCTTC
CASSGDRGMANYGYTF
>TRBJ2-5|.|TRBD2|TRBV9
TGTGCCAGCAGCGGGACTAGCGGGGACCAAGAGACCCAGTACTTC
CASSGTSGDQETQYF
>TRBJ1-2|.|TRBD1|TRBV27
TGTGCCAGCAGTTTATCAGGGACAGGGGCAGGCTACACCTTC
CASSLSGTGAGYTF
>TRBJ2-2|once|TRBD1|TRBV9
TGTGCCAGCAGCGTAGTTCAGGGGGCGCCGGACACCGGGGAGCTGTTTTTT
CASSVVQGAPDTGELFF
>TRBJ1-1|.|.|TRBV6-1
TGTGCCAGCAGTGAAGGGTCGAACACTGAAGCTTTCTTT
CASSEGSNTEAFF
>TRBJ2-3|.|TRBD1|TRBV6-2/TRBV6-3
TGTGCCAGCAGTTATTCGGACAGGGGGCGTAAAGATACGCAGTATTTT
CASSYSDRGRKDTQYF
>TRBJ2-1|.|.|TRBV9
TGTGCCAGCAGCGTAGAAAGCGGTGTTTCCAATGAGCAGTTCTTC
CASSVESGVSNEQFF
>TRBJ2-3|.|TRBD2|TRBV19
TGTGCCAGTAGGAGGGCCCCCAGCGGGGCCACAGATACGCAGTATTTT
CASRRAPSGATDTQYF